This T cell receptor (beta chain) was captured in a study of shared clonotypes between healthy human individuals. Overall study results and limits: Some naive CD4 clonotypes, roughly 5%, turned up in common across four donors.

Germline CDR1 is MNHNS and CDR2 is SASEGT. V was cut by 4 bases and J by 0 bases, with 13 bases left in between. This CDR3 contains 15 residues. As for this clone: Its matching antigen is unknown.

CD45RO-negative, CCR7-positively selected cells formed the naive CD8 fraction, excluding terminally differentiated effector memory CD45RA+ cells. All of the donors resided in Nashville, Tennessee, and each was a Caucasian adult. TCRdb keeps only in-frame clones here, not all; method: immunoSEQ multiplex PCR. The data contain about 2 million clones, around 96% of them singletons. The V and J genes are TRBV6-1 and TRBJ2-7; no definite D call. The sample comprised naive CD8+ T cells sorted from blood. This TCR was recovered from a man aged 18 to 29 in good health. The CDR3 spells CASSVWQAPSYEQYF. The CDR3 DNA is TGTGCCAGCAGTGTCTGGCAGGCCCCCTCCTACGAGCAGTACTTC.